Listed below are T cell receptor beta chains from one sample, sequenced in a study of low-dose radiotherapy and immunotherapy resistance in tumors. In TCRdb, the reads were re-called with MiXCR into one record per CDR3 protein. Of 65,000 to 90,000 distinct CDR3 sequences in the sample, under 20% are singletons; the top ten hold over 4.5%. The material sequenced was PBMCs, taken before treatment. Receptors originate from a male donor with prostate cancer. Each CDR3 is given with its conserved first and last residue. Each record gives: clone size, J gene, D gene, V gene, CDR3 DNA, CDR3 protein. The D gene is left open where the match is weak. Clone size is given for some rows only: seen once, a few or many times, or a class if the clone is expanded.

. TRBJ1-4 . TRBV4-2 TGTGCCAGCAGCCAAGATTTGGCCAGGGCTGAAAAACTGTTTTTT CASSQDLARAEKLFF
. TRBJ1-4 TRBD1 TRBV3-1 TGTGCCAGCAGCAGCCAAGACTGGACAGGGCGTGAAAAACTGTTTTTT CASSSQDWTGREKLFF
many TRBJ1-6 . TRBV2 TGTGCCAGCAGTCCAGACACCAATTTTAATTCACCCCTCCACTTT CASSPDTNFNSPLHF
many TRBJ2-2 TRBD2 TRBV7-2 TGTGCCAGCAGCTCCGGGACTAGCGGGGCCCGCGGCGGGGAGCTGTTTTTT CASSSGTSGARGGELFF
many TRBJ2-3 . TRBV20-1 TGCAGTGCTAGAGATTTCGGACGGACTAGCACAGATACGCAGTATTTT CSARDFGRTSTDTQYF
many TRBJ2-3 . TRBV29-1 TGCAGCGGGGCCCGTGGGAGCGGTCTCGATACGCAGTATTTT CSGARGSGLDTQYF
many TRBJ2-5 . TRBV11-2 TGTGCCAGCAGCAAAAACCAAGAGACCCAGTACTTC CASSKNQETQYF
once TRBJ2-6 . TRBV28 TGTGCCACTTCTGGCCCATTTGAGGCCAACGTCCTGACTTTC CATSGPFEANVLTF
many TRBJ2-1 TRBD1 TRBV20-1 TGCAGTGCCTACGGGGACAGGTCGAACAATGAGCAGTTCTTC CSAYGDRSNNEQFF
. TRBJ2-5 TRBD2 TRBV5-6 TGTGCCAGCAGCTACTCAGGACTAGCGGGAGGGGGGGGGCGGGAGACCCAGTACTTC CASSYSGLAGGGGRETQYF
. TRBJ1-4 . TRBV6-2/TRBV6-3 . CASSETLSGVKLFFFFF
many TRBJ1-5 . TRBV11-2 TGTGCCAGCAGCTTAAGGCCGGGGTTAGGCAATCAGCCCCAGCATTTT CASSLRPGLGNQPQHF
few TRBJ2-5 TRBD2 TRBV5-1 TGCGCCAGCAGCGACGCGGGGGTCCAAGAGACCCAGTACTTC CASSDAGVQETQYF
many TRBJ2-5 . TRBV12-2 TGTGCAAGTCGCCCCCCCAAGCAGGGAGAGACCCAGTACTTC CASRPPKQGETQYF
many TRBJ1-1 . TRBV18 TGTGCCAGCTCACCAAGTCAGGACAGTGAAGCTTTCTTT CASSPSQDSEAFF
. TRBJ1-4 TRBD1 TRBV4-2 TGTGCCAGCAGCCAACTTGGGACAGGAGGCTCAACTAATGAAAAACTGTTTTTT CASSQLGTGGSTNEKLFF
once TRBJ2-1 TRBD2 TRBV11-2 TGTGCCAGCTTAGTTCGGGGGGGTAGTTCGGTCTATGAGCAGTTCTTC CASLVRGGSSVYEQFF
many TRBJ1-5 . TRBV3-1 TGTGCCAGCAGCCTAGGGGCCGGATATAGCAATCAGCCCCAGCATTTT CASSLGAGYSNQPQHF
few TRBJ2-1 TRBD1 TRBV15 TGTGCCACCAGCAGATCCGGGACAGGGGTTGGGAATGAGCAGTTCTTC CATSRSGTGVGNEQFF
few TRBJ2-5 TRBD2 TRBV27 TGTGCCAGCAGTTTTGCGGGAGTGAGGGAGACCCAGTACTTC CASSFAGVRETQYF
. TRBJ1-1 TRBD1 TRBV13 TGTGCCAGCAGCTCTCCGGGACAGGGGGTGAGCAAGGAAGCTTTCTTT CASSSPGQGVSKEAFF
many TRBJ2-5 . TRBV6-1 TGTGCCAGCAGTGACCACGTAGAGACCCAGTACTTC CASSDHVETQYF
many TRBJ1-6 TRBD1 TRBV7-2 TGTGCCAGCAGCTTACAGGGGGCGAGCAATTCACCCCTCCACTTT CASSLQGASNSPLHF
. TRBJ2-1 TRBD2 TRBV29-1 TGCAGCGTCGCCCAGAGACTAGCGGGGAACAATGAGCAGTTCTTC CSVAQRLAGNNEQFF
many TRBJ2-3 . TRBV7-9 TGTGCCAGCAGCTCGGCGTCTCTCGGGCGGCGCACAGATACGCAGTATTTT CASSSASLGRRTDTQYF
many TRBJ2-1 TRBD2 TRBV3-1 TGTGCCAGCAGCCAGACTAGCGGCAATGAGCAGTTCTTC CASSQTSGNEQFF
many TRBJ2-1 . TRBV20-1 TGCAGTGCTAGAGATTTCGCCAAGTCCGGTGAGCAGTTCTTC CSARDFAKSGEQFF
many TRBJ2-1 . TRBV6-2/TRBV6-3 TGTGCCAGCAGTTTAGACCGGGCCAGGGGACATGAGCAGTTCTTC CASSLDRARGHEQFF
. TRBJ2-5 TRBD2 TRBV6-2/TRBV6-3 TGTGCCAGCAGTGAAGGCAGCGGGACCACACGAGAGACCCAGTACTTC CASSEGSGTTRETQYF
many TRBJ2-3 . TRBV7-2 TGTGCCAGCAGCTTAGTTTTGGCAGATACGCAGTATTTT CASSLVLADTQYF
many TRBJ2-4 . TRBV27 TGTGCCAGCAGTTTCCTAGGAGCCAAAAACATTCAGTACTTC CASSFLGAKNIQYF
many TRBJ2-5 . TRBV19 TGTGCCAGTAGTATACTCCCCGGCAGGACCGGTTTGGAGACCCAGTACTTC CASSILPGRTGLETQYF
once TRBJ1-1 TRBD1 TRBV2 TGTGCCAGCAGGGGGACAGGGGGCATGACTTTCTTT CASRGTGGMTFF